The source of this T cell receptor (beta chain) is a study of PD-1 and CTLA-4 blockade in melanoma (dated by TCRdb to about 2021). About the investigation overall: The study compared how PD-1 blockade and CTLA-4 blockade affected the melanoma-reactive CD8 T cell response in patients with melanoma.

The CDR3 runs 15 amino acids, cysteine and phenylalanine included. Only the CDR3 DNA stays, 45 bases, in frame from base 1. For CDR1 and CDR2, the germline V gene lists MNHEY and SVGAGI. The germline ends are 13 bases apart after V is trimmed by 5 bases and J by 0 bases. A word on this clone: Its antigen specificity is not known. Qualities for individual bases were not recorded, and no much larger clone is one base off.

To prepare the library, the immunoSEQ multiplex PCR assay was applied. The source is immuneACCESS, and TCRdb retained only in-frame sequences with V and J called. Part of the clones is not carried over; for the studies checked, unresolved V genes explain less than half of this, and the remainder is unexplained. Counted in this sample were about 30,000 clones; 88% of them appeared once. Roughly 7% of the sample goes to the ten largest clones. This TCR derives from a human donor with melanoma. Sequences were derived from CD8+ T cells from peripheral blood, sampled from a patient given anti-PD-1 treatment. Rearrangement joined TRBV6-5 to TRBJ1-1; the D gene remains uncertain. The DNA sequence is given as TGTGCCAGCAGTCCCCGGGAGATCATGAACACTGAAGCTTTCTTT. Protein translation: CASSPREIMNTEAFF.